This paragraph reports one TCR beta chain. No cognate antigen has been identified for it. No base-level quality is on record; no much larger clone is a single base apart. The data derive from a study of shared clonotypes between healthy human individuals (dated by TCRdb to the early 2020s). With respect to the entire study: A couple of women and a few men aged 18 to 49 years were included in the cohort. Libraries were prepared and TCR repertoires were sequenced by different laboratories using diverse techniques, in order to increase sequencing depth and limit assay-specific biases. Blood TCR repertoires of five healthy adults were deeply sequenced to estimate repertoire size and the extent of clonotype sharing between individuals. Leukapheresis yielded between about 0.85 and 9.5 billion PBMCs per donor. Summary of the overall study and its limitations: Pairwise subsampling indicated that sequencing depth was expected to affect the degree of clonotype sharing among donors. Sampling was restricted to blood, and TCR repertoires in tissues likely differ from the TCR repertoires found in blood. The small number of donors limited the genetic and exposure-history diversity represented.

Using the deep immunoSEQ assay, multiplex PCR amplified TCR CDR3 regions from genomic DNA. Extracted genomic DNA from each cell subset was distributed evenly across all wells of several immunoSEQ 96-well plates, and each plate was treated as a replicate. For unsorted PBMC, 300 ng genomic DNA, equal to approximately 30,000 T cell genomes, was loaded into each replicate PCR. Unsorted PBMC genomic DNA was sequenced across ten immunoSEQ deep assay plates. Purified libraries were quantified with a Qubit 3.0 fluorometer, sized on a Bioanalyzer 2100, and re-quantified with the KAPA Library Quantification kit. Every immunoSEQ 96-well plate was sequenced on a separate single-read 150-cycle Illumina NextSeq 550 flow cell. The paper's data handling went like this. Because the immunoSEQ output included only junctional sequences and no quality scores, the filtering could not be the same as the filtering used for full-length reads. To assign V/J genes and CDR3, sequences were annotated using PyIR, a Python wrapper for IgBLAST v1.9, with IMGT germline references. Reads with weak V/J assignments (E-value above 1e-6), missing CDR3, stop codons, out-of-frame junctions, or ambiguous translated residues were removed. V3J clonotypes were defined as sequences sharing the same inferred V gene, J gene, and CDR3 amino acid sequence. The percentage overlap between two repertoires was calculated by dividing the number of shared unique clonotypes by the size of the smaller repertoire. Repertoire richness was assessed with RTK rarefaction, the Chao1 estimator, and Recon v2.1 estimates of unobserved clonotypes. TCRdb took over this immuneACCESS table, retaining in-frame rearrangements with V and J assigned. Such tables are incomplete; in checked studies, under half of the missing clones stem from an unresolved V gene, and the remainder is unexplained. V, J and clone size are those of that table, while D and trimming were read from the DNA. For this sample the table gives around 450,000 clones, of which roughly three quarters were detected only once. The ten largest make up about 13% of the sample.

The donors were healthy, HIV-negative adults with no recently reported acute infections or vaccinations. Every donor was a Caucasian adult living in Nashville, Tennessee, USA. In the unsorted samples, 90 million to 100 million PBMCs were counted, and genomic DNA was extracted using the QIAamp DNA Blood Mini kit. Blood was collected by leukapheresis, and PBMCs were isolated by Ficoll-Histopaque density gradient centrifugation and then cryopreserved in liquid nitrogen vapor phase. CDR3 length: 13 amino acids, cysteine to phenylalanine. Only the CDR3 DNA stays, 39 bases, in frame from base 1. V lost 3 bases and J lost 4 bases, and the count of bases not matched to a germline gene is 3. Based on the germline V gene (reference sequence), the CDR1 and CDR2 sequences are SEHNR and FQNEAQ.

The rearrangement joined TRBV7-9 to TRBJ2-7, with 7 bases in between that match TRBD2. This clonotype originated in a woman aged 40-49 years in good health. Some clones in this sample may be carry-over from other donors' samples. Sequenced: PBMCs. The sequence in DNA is TGTGCCAGCAGCTTGTGGGAGGGTTACGAGCAGTACTTC. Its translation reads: CASSLWEGYEQYF.